The 5 T cell receptor beta chains listed next were all sequenced from one sample in a study of blood T cell repertoires in COVID-19. The protocol was immunoSEQ multiplex PCR, while the TCRdb copy is restricted to in-frame clones and leaves out a portion. The table shows around 70,000 clones, with about nine tenths occurring only once. The specimen sequenced was peripheral blood. The receptors come from a middle-aged man with acute or convalescent COVID-19.

The rearrangement joins TRBV6-1 to TRBJ1-2; the match to TRBD1 covers 7 bases. Germline V gene lookup returns CDR1 MNHNS and CDR2 SASEGT. The CDR3 is 13 residues long. The trim removed 7 bases at V and 5 bases at J, leaving 7 bases unmatched. CDR3 DNA sequence: TGTGCCAGCACGGGACAGAAACTTTATGGCTACACCTTC. Its protein product is CASTGQKLYGYTF.

The chain is built from TRBV7-2 and TRBJ1-3; D is possibly TRBD1 (5 bases). Germline-derived CDR1 and CDR2 are SGHTA and FQGNSA. CDR3 length: 18 amino acids. Trimming cost V 4 bases and J 0 bases, with 19 bases left between them. The CDR3 coding sequence is TGTGCCAGCAGCTCCCGTGTTATAACAGGCTACTCTGGAAACACCATATATTTT. This codes for CASSSRVITGYSGNTIYF.

As DNA, the CDR3 is TGTGCCAGTAGGACAGGCGGCTCGGGCAATCAGCCCCAGCATTTT. Amino acids: CASRTGGSGNQPQHF. This rearrangement joins TRBV19 to TRBJ1-5; weak D call: TRBD1 (6 bases). Germline V gene sequence: CDR1 LNHDA, CDR2 SQIVND (reference sequence). Trimming pared 6 bases from V and 2 bases from J, leaving 14 bases between. The CDR3 has 15 amino acids.

This chain uses TRBV6-4 with TRBJ1-6, with 11 bases fitting TRBD1. The CDR3 contains 16 residues. With V trimmed by 1 base and J by 9 bases, 5 bases remained unmatched. Germline V gene lookup returns CDR1 MRHNA and CDR2 SNTAGT. The CDR3 reads CASSDYPGQGGSPLHF. In DNA, the CDR3 is TGTGCCAGCAGTGACTACCCGGGACAGGGGGGTTCACCCCTCCACTTT.

This clone was detected once. The chain couples TRBV2 to TRBJ1-1; TRBD1 matches 7 bases. This CDR3 comprises 16 residues. Germline assignment: CDR1 SNHLY and CDR2 FYNNEI. The V segment lost 7 bases and the J segment 10 bases; nucleotides outside the gene matches: 21. Here the CDR3 reads CASIGPGRDSARRAFF. In DNA, the CDR3 is TGTGCCAGCATTGGTCCCGGTCGGGACAGCGCGCGAAGAGCTTTCTTT.